A single sample gave rise to the 28 T cell receptor beta chains below, sequenced in a study of siplizumab effects on memory and regulatory T cells. Repertoires were generated with immunoSEQ multiplex PCR, while TCRdb's copy carries only in-frame clones and drops some. The sample has about 110,000 clones; about 90% are singletons. The sequenced sample consisted of Tregs sorted from blood. The receptors here all came from a human donor in good health.

V usage is TRBV6-5 and J usage is TRBJ1-3; no clear D. The length of the CDR3 is 12 residues. V lost 5 bases and J 4 bases, leaving 6 bases between the germline ends. Germline-derived CDR1 and CDR2 are MNHEY and SVGAGI. The CDR3 DNA reads TGTGCCAGCAGTGACGGAGGAAACACCATATATTTT. This translates into CASSDGGNTIYF.

This chain joins TRBV4-1 and TRBJ1-2; maybe TRBD1 (6 bases). Germline V CDR1 and CDR2: MGHRA, YSYEKL. The CDR3 covers 15 residues. V was shortened by 1 base and J by 8 bases, with 17 bases between the two germline ends. The DNA of the CDR3 is TGCGCCAGCAGCCAAGCAGGGCAGGGGCAGAGAGGCTACACCTTC. Amino acids: CASSQAGQGQRGYTF.

The J gene is TRBJ2-5, the V gene TRBV5-1, with a tentative D call TRBD1 (6 bases). The CDR3 spans 13 residues. Germline V gene lookup returns CDR1 SGHRS and CDR2 YFSETQ. V lost 4 bases and J 6 bases, leaving 13 bases between the germline ends. The CDR3 DNA reads TGCGCCAGCAGCCTAGACAGGAGACAGACCCAGTACTTC. It is translated as CASSLDRRQTQYF.

V is TRBV25-1 and J is TRBJ1-1, with D possibly being TRBD1 (5 bases). Trimming took 3 bases from V and 4 from J, leaving 15 bases between them. Germline CDR1 reads MGHDK; CDR2 reads SYGVNS. CDR3 length: 15 residues. CDR3 sequence: CASSDPQMGLTEAFF. CDR3 sequence (DNA): TGTGCCAGCAGTGACCCACAGATGGGGCTCACTGAAGCTTTCTTT.

The chain couples TRBV5-1 to TRBJ2-5, with a tentative D call TRBD1 (6 bases). Trimming removed 4 bases from V and 3 bases from J, with 22 bases in between. This CDR3 region has 17 residues. Germline V gene data show CDR1 as SGHRS and CDR2 as YFSETQ. CDR3 sequence reads: CASSRLFPGTPEETQYF. The CDR3 DNA reads TGCGCCAGCAGCCGACTTTTTCCCGGGACACCTGAAGAGACCCAGTACTTC.

V is TRBV7-2 and J is TRBJ2-5, with TRBD2 matching over 8 bases. Trimming at V came to 3 bases and at J to 2 bases, leaving 5 bases not matched to a gene. Germline V lookup: CDR1 SGHTA, CDR2 FQGNSA. The CDR3 totals 15 residues. The CDR3 loop is CASSLIAGLQETQYF. Written as DNA, the CDR3 is TGTGCCAGCAGCTTGATAGCGGGGTTGCAAGAGACCCAGTACTTC.

The chain uses TRBV7-9 and TRBJ1-2; D gene unclear. The CDR3 sequence is 12 residues long. With 1 base removed from V and 5 bases from J, the gap between germline ends came to 5 bases. CDR1 is SEHNR, CDR2 FQNEAQ, per germline (reference sequence). The CDR3 nucleotides read TGTGCCAGCAGCTTAGGCGATTATGGCTACACCTTC. Its translation: CASSLGDYGYTF.

A word on this clone: The same CDR3 is also encoded by other DNA sequences in this sample. The genes are TRBV15 and TRBJ1-1; 7 positions match TRBD1. Trimming at V came to 1 base and at J to 0 bases, leaving 2 bases not matched to a gene. Germline lookup yields CDR1 LNHNV and CDR2 YYDKDF (reference sequence). The CDR3 loop spans 15 amino acids. The CDR3 sequence is CATSRGGQLNTEAFF. In DNA form, the CDR3 reads TGTGCCACCAGCAGAGGGGGACAGTTGAACACTGAAGCTTTCTTT.

The chain is built from TRBV7-9 and TRBJ2-5; no clear D. Germline V CDR1 and CDR2: SEHNR, FQNEAQ (reference sequence). Trimming took 2 bases from V and 4 from J, leaving 14 bases between them. The CDR3 runs 15 residues. The CDR3 reads CASSLQFGLRETQYF. The DNA for the CDR3 is TGTGCCAGCAGCTTACAATTCGGGTTGCGAGAGACCCAGTACTTC.

This sequence joins TRBV6-5 and TRBJ2-1, with 9 bases aligning to TRBD2. Germline CDR1 MNHEY, CDR2 SVGAGI. This CDR3 has 15 residues. Losses at the gene ends were 2 bases for V and 7 bases for J; bases not matched to a gene: 6. The CDR3 loop is CASSYKAGGVNEQFF. In DNA, the CDR3 is TGTGCCAGCAGTTACAAGGCGGGGGGGGTGAATGAGCAGTTCTTC.

The V gene is TRBV7-8, the J gene TRBJ2-7; 10 bases are a match to TRBD2. From germline, CDR1 is SGHVS and CDR2 FQNEAQ. The J segment lost 5 bases and the V segment lost 7 bases, leaving 11 bases of the junction unmatched. This CDR3 has 15 residues. The CDR3: CASTLGASGGNEQYF. DNA of the CDR3: TGTGCCAGCACTCTAGGGGCTAGCGGGGGTAACGAGCAGTACTTC.

The chain joins TRBV5-6 to TRBJ1-6; D remains unclear. The CDR3 is 13 amino acids. Trimming removed 2 bases from V and 10 bases from J, with 10 bases in between. The germline V gene encodes CDR1 SGHDT and CDR2 YYEEEE. The CDR3 is CASSFRPGSPLHF. In DNA form, the CDR3 reads TGTGCCAGCAGCTTTCGCCCCGGCTCACCCCTCCACTTT. The whole variable domain, filled in from reference TRBV5-6 and TRBJ1-6, reads DAGVTQSPTHLIKTRGQQVTLRCSPKSGHDTVSWYQQALGQGPQFIFQYYEEEERQRGNFPDRFSGHQFPNYSSELNVNALLLGDSALYLCASSFRPGSPLHFGNGTRLTVT.

The chain is built from TRBV27 and TRBJ2-2; D is uncertain. CDR3 size: 13 residues. Germline-derived CDR1 and CDR2 are MNHEY and SMNVEV (reference sequence). Trimming shortened V by 2 bases and J by 7 bases, and 8 bases separated the two germline ends. In DNA form, the CDR3 reads TGTGCCAGCAGTTTACAAGGGATCGGGGAGCTGTTTTTT. Translation gives CASSLQGIGELFF.

The rearrangement uses TRBV11-2 and TRBJ2-1, with a tentative D call TRBD2 (6 bases). This CDR3 comprises 15 residues. Per the germline V gene, CDR1 is SGHAT and CDR2 is FQNNGV. The germline V and J ends were trimmed by 7 bases and 0 bases, with 13 bases remaining between them. The CDR3 region has the DNA TGTGCCAGCACCTTGGTCGGGAGCTCCTACAATGAGCAGTTCTTC. The encoded protein is CASTLVGSSYNEQFF.

This rearrangement joins TRBV6-6 to TRBJ1-1; 8 bases fit TRBD1. Germline values: CDR1 MNHNY, CDR2 SVGAGI (reference sequence). The CDR3 is made up of 12 amino acids. V was clipped by 6 bases and J by 11 bases; unmatched bases: 8. The CDR3 coding sequence is TGTGCCAGCAGCCAGCGGACAGGGCGGGCTTTCTTT. Amino acid sequence: CASSQRTGRAFF.

This chain connects TRBV7-9 to TRBJ1-2; TRBD1 agrees at 9 bases. Germline assignment: CDR1 SEHNR and CDR2 FQNEAQ (reference sequence). Trimming at V came to 5 bases and at J to 5 bases, leaving 6 bases not matched to a gene. The CDR3 runs 14 residues. For the CDR3, the DNA is TGTGCCAGCAGCATGGGACAGGGCCAATATGGCTACACCTTC. Translating it yields CASSMGQGQYGYTF.

V and J are TRBV6-6 and TRBJ2-2, with 7 bases matching TRBD2. CDR3 length: 14 residues. J gave up 7 bases and V 7 bases, and 9 bases lay outside the gene matches. CDR1 is MNHNY, CDR2 SVGAGI, per germline (reference sequence). The CDR3 DNA reads as TGTGCCAGCACCGACAGCGGGGAAGTCGGGGAGCTGTTTTTT. Residues: CASTDSGEVGELFF.

The V gene is TRBV19, the J gene TRBJ1-2; 9 bases map to TRBD1. Germline values: CDR1 LNHDA, CDR2 SQIVND (reference sequence). Germline trimming cut 1 base from V and 7 bases from J; bases unmatched to any gene: 7. The CDR3 has 15 amino acids. CDR3: CASSIGLTGGFGYTF. The CDR3, as DNA: TGTGCCAGTAGTATAGGGCTAACAGGGGGCTTTGGCTACACCTTC.

The genes are TRBV9 and TRBJ2-1, with D perhaps matching TRBD1 (5 bases). This CDR3 is 15 amino acids long. The V and J ends lost 1 base and 4 bases respectively, with 12 bases between them. From germline, CDR1 is SGDLS and CDR2 YYNGEE. The CDR3 nucleotides read TGTGCCAGCAGCGTATTCGGACAAGCTTACAATGAGCAGTTCTTC. Encoded protein: CASSVFGQAYNEQFF.

The V call is TRBV5-1, the J call TRBJ2-7; D tentatively reads TRBD1 or TRBD2 (5 bases each). The CDR3 covers 17 residues. The germline V and J ends were trimmed by 5 bases and 7 bases, with 28 bases remaining between them. The germline V gene encodes CDR1 SGHRS and CDR2 YFSETQ. The CDR3 loop reads CASSLIMSSGPAREQYF. DNA for the CDR3: TGCGCCAGCAGTTTAATAATGTCTTCGGGGCCAGCTAGGGAGCAGTACTTC.

J is TRBJ1-2 and V is TRBV7-2; D perhaps matches TRBD1 (5 bases). The CDR3 totals 12 residues. CDR1 and CDR2 (germline): SGHTA, FQGNSA. V lost 0 bases to trimming and J lost 8 bases, with 7 bases between them. CDR3 in amino acids: CASSLARDGYTF. The CDR3 DNA sequence: TGTGCCAGCAGCTTAGCGAGGGACGGCTACACCTTC.

The J gene is TRBJ2-5, the V gene TRBV9, with 11 bases fitting TRBD1. The CDR3 is 16 residues long. The V gene's germline CDR1 is SGDLS and CDR2 YYNGEE. V shed 4 bases and J 2 bases; nucleotides not matched to a gene: 7. Here the CDR3 DNA reads TGTGCCAGCAGCCCGCGGGACAGGGGGACTCAAGAGACCCAGTACTTC. This codes for CASSPRDRGTQETQYF.

The chain carries TRBV7-2 and TRBJ2-1; perhaps D is TRBD1 or TRBD2 (5 bases each). V was pared by 2 bases and J by 8 bases, with 10 bases between. Germline V gives CDR1 SGHTA, CDR2 FQGNSA. CDR3 length: 13 residues. The CDR3: CASSLRRGDEQFF. The CDR3 DNA follows: TGTGCCAGCAGCTTACGAAGAGGGGATGAGCAGTTCTTC.

In DNA, the CDR3 is TGTGCCAGCAGGGAAACAGGGGGAGTCGACTATGGCTACACCTTC. It translates to CASRETGGVDYGYTF. V is TRBV27 and J is TRBJ1-2; TRBD1 agrees at 8 bases. V was pared by 6 bases and J by 3 bases, with 9 bases of the junction left unmatched. The CDR3 consists of 15 residues. Germline lookup yields CDR1 MNHEY and CDR2 SMNVEV (reference sequence).

This CDR3 is CASSSRVAGIGETQYF. The CDR3 DNA reads as TGTGCCAGCAGCTCCCGGGTAGCGGGGATAGGTGAGACCCAGTACTTC. The chain is built from TRBV7-2 and TRBJ2-5, with 8 bases matching TRBD2. The V and J ends lost 4 bases and 5 bases, in that order; junction bases with no gene match: 12. The CDR3 contains 16 residues. CDR1 is SGHTA, CDR2 FQGNSA, per germline.

This chain joins TRBV6-1 and TRBJ1-2; D is perhaps TRBD1 (6 bases). The CDR3 is 14 amino acids. Per the germline V gene, CDR1 is MNHNS and CDR2 is SASEGT. The V and J ends lost 1 base and 6 bases respectively, with 12 bases between them. CDR3 amino acids: CASSEVAGANGYTF. In DNA, the CDR3 is TGTGCCAGCAGTGAAGTGGCAGGGGCGAATGGCTACACCTTC.

The chain joins TRBV5-1 to TRBJ2-3; either TRBD1 or TRBD2 may fit D (5 bases each). The germline V gene encodes CDR1 SGHRS and CDR2 YFSETQ. V lost 0 bases and J 0 bases, leaving 5 bases between the germline ends. This CDR3 spans 14 amino acids. CDR3 sequence: CASSLGDSTDTQYF. The CDR3 coding sequence is TGCGCCAGCAGCTTGGGGGACAGCACAGATACGCAGTATTTT.

J is TRBJ2-7 and V is TRBV20-1, with D unresolved. Germline V gives CDR1 DFQATT, CDR2 SNEGSKA (reference sequence). This CDR3 comprises 11 residues. V lost 4 bases and J 4 bases, leaving 8 bases between the germline ends. The DNA for the CDR3 is TGCAGTGCTATATTTCAATACGAGCAGTACTTC. Amino acid sequence: CSAIFQYEQYF.